The rows below give T cell receptor beta chains drawn from one sample of a study of shared clonotypes between healthy human individuals. Sequenced by immunoSEQ multiplex PCR; TCRdb stores in-frame clones only, minus some. This sample has roughly 2.2 million clones; just over 90% occur once, and the top ten carry 0.3% to 0.4%. The material sequenced was naive CD4+ T cells from PBMCs. The receptor source for this set is a man aged 18 to 29 in good health. Some clones in this sample may be carry-over from other donors' samples. Both conserved end residues are part of each CDR3. A D gene is named only where the DNA matches it firmly.

>TRBV13|TRBJ2-6|-
CASSIPRGSGANVLTF
TGTGCCAGCAGCATCCCCCGGGGCTCTGGGGCCAACGTCCTGACTTTC
>TRBV10-3|TRBJ1-1|-
CAISETEDTEAFF
TGTGCCATCAGTGAGACAGAGGACACTGAAGCTTTCTTT
>TRBV28|TRBJ2-7|-
CASSFSDNSYEQYF
TGTGCCAGCAGTTTTTCAGACAACTCCTACGAGCAGTACTTC
>TRBV6-4|TRBJ2-1|-
CASSDFPSDNEQFF
TGTGCCAGCAGTGACTTCCCCTCAGACAATGAGCAGTTCTTC
>TRBV28|TRBJ2-1|TRBD2
CASRTGGTSGYNEQFF
TGTGCCAGCAGGACTGGGGGGACTAGCGGATACAATGAGCAGTTCTTC
>TRBV15|TRBJ2-1|-
CATSRGLPTYNEQFF
TGTGCCACCAGCAGAGGACTCCCGACCTACAATGAGCAGTTCTTC
>TRBV9|TRBJ1-2|-
CASSLIAGGYGYTF
TGTGCCAGCAGCCTTATAGCTGGTGGGTATGGCTACACCTTC
>TRBV4-1|TRBJ2-3|-
CASSPGRTKDTQYF
TGCGCCAGCAGCCCAGGCCGGACCAAAGATACGCAGTATTTT
>TRBV28|TRBJ2-2|TRBD2
CASSLLAGGNTGELFF
TGTGCCAGCAGTTTACTAGCGGGGGGGAACACCGGGGAGCTGTTTTTT
>TRBV5-1|TRBJ2-2|TRBD2
CASSNGLAGYPGELFF
TGCGCCAGCAGCAACGGACTAGCGGGGTACCCCGGGGAGCTGTTTTTT
>TRBV5-1|TRBJ2-7|TRBD2
CASSDLGAAGAYEQYF
TGCGCCAGCAGCGACTTAGGGGCTGCGGGGGCCTACGAGCAGTACTTC
>TRBV18|TRBJ2-7|-
CASSPLIVTGAYEQYF
TGTGCCAGCTCACCACTTATAGTCACGGGGGCATACGAGCAGTACTTC
>TRBV7-8|TRBJ1-4|-
CASTNDGGDNEKLFF
TGTGCCAGCACCAACGACGGGGGTGATAATGAAAAACTGTTTTTT
>TRBV10-1|TRBJ2-3|TRBD2
CASSPGTSGSLITDTQYF
TGCGCCAGCAGTCCCGGGACTAGCGGGTCTCTTATCACAGATACGCAGTATTTT
>TRBV27|TRBJ1-4|-
CASWDPATNEKLFF
TGTGCCAGCTGGGACCCTGCAACTAATGAAAAACTGTTTTTT
>TRBV9|TRBJ2-7|-
CASSGPYRHGSYEQYF
TGTGCCAGCAGCGGGCCCTACAGGCACGGCTCCTACGAGCAGTACTTC
>TRBV14|TRBJ2-1|TRBD1
CASSQDRGRIQDEQFF
TGTGCCAGCAGCCAAGACAGGGGGCGCATCCAGGACGAGCAGTTCTTC
>TRBV27|TRBJ2-2|-
CASSWQRTGGELFF
TGTGCCAGCAGTTGGCAGCGGACCGGCGGGGAGCTGTTTTTT
>TRBV15|TRBJ1-2|-
CATSGGGAGKYGYTF
TGTGCCACCAGCGGGGGAGGGGCAGGGAAGTATGGCTACACCTTC
>TRBV6-5|TRBJ2-1|-
CASSYGGNEQFF
TGTGCCAGCAGTTACGGGGGCAATGAGCAGTTCTTC
>TRBV28|TRBJ2-7|-
CASSLRAEQYF
TGTGCCAGCAGTTTAAGGGCCGAGCAGTACTTC
>TRBV9|TRBJ2-7|-
CASSVDSGSYEQYF
TGTGCCAGCAGCGTAGACTCCGGCTCCTACGAGCAGTACTTC
>TRBV11-2|TRBJ2-1|-
CASSIRDSMYNEQFF
TGTGCCAGCAGCATCCGGGACTCCATGTACAATGAGCAGTTCTTC
>TRBV7-3|TRBJ2-3|-
CASSLGLATSTDTQYF
TGTGCCAGCAGCTTAGGTCTAGCCACAAGCACAGATACGCAGTATTTT
>TRBV30|TRBJ1-5|-
CAWSETASNQPQHF
TGTGCCTGGAGTGAGACAGCAAGCAATCAGCCCCAGCATTTT
>TRBV9|TRBJ1-5|-
CASSTGPSNQPQHF
TGTGCCAGCAGCACAGGCCCTAGCAATCAGCCCCAGCATTTT
>TRBV19|TRBJ1-5|TRBD1
CASSTRDRGSGNQPQHF
TGTGCCAGTAGTACCCGGGACAGGGGTAGCGGCAATCAGCCCCAGCATTTT
>TRBV19|TRBJ2-1|TRBD2
CASSILAGGEQFF
TGTGCCAGTAGTATACTAGCGGGAGGGGAGCAGTTCTTC
>TRBV5-4|TRBJ2-3|-
CASSLRESTDTQYF
TGTGCCAGCAGCCTCAGGGAAAGCACAGATACGCAGTATTTT